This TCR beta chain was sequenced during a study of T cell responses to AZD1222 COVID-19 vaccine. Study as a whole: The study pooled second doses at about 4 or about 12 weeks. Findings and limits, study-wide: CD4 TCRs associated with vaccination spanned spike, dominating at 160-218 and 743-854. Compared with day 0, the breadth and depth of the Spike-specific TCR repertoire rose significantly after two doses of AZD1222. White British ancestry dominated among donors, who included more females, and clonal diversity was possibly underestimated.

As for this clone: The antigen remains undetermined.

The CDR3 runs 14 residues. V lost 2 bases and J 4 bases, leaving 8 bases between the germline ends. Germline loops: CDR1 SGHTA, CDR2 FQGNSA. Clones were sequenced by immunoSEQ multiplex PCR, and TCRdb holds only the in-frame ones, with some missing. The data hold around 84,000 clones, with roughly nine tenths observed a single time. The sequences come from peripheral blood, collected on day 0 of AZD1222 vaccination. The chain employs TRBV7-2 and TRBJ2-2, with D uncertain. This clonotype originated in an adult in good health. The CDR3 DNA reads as TGTGCCAGCAGCTTATTTAAGGGCACCGGGGAGCTGTTTTTT. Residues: CASSLFKGTGELFF.